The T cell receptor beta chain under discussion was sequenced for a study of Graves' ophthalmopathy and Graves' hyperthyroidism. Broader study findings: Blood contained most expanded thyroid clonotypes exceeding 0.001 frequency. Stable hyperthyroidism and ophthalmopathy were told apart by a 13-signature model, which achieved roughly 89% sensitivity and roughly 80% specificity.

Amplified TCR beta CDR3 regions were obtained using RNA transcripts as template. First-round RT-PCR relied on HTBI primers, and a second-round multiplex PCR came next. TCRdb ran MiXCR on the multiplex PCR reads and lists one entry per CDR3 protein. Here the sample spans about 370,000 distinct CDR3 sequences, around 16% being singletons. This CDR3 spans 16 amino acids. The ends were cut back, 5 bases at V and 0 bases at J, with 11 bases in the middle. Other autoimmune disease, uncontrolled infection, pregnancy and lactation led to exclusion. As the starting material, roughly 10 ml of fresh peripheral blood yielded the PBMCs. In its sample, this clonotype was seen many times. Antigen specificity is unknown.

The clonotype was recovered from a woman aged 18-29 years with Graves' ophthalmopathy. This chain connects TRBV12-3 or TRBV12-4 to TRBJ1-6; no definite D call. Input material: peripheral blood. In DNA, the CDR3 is TGTGCCAGCAGTCGCCACTGGAGCTCCTATAATTCACCCCTCCACTTT. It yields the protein CASSRHWSSYNSPLHF.